What follows is one T cell receptor (beta chain) and its context. The V gene's germline CDR1 is SGHRS and CDR2 YFSETQ. The CDR3 has 13 residues. The V end lost 7 bases, the J end lost 6 bases, and 13 bases lay between the germline ends. Amplification yielded TCR beta CDR3 regions, with RNA transcripts as the source. Primed by the HTBI set, a first-round RT-PCR was run on the TCR CDR3. TCRdb itself ran the multiplex PCR reads through MiXCR, one entry per CDR3 protein. The repertoire holds over 250,000 distinct CDR3 sequences, with less than 30% as singletons. This sample was included in a study of T cells in Graves' hyperthyroidism and ophthalmopathy.

Material: blood. This chain joins TRBV5-1 and TRBJ2-2; D remains unclear. The sequence was obtained from a man aged 35-49 years with Graves' hyperthyroidism that later progressed to Graves' ophthalmopathy. The CDR3 reads CASPYFGAGELFF. CDR3 in DNA: TGCGCCAGCCCCTACTTTGGCGCCGGGGAGCTGTTTTTT.